This T cell receptor (beta chain) was obtained from a study of blood T cell repertoires in COVID-19. Background on the study: Acute and convalescent COVID-19 specimens originated in the United States, Italy and Spain.

Sequencing used immunoSEQ multiplex PCR; TCRdb keeps in-frame clones, though not all of them. The sample lists approximately 390,000 clones; around nine tenths were seen once. The study recruited people aged about 18 to 95 years across some 23 US areas. Germline values: CDR1 MNHEY, CDR2 SMNVEV (reference sequence). The CDR3 length is 13 residues. V shed 4 bases, J shed 8 bases, and the junction held 7 bases outside the gene matches. This clone was observed a single time. The sequence derives from a woman in her forties or fifties who had recovered from COVID-19. The sample taken for sequencing was PBMCs or T cells enriched from blood (not recorded which). The rearrangement links TRBV27 to TRBJ1-2, with 7 bases aligning to TRBD1. CDR3 sequence: CASSSDRARGYTF. As DNA, the CDR3 is TGTGCCAGCAGTTCAGACAGGGCTCGCGGCTACACCTTC.